Following are 9 T cell receptor beta chains from one sample sequenced in a study of long-term antiretroviral therapy in people with HIV. The assay used was immunoSEQ (version v3.0), run at survey level. Sequencing used immunoSEQ multiplex PCR; TCRdb keeps in-frame clones, though not all of them. The data show about 41,000 clones, roughly 93% seen once. This material consisted of unsorted PBMCs, taken around 9 years after starting antiretroviral therapy. The receptors originated from a young man with HIV.

J is TRBJ1-4 and V is TRBV15, with a tentative D call TRBD1 (5 bases). This CDR3 contains 17 residues. V was clipped by 3 bases and J by 6 bases, with 20 bases between them. Germline assignment: CDR1 LNHNV and CDR2 YYDKDF (reference sequence). The CDR3 coding sequence is TGTGCCACCAGCAGCGCCCTCGGGGGGGGTTTCTATGAAAAACTGTTTTTT. Amino acid sequence: CATSSALGGGFYEKLFF.

This chain uses TRBV2 with TRBJ2-1; D remains unclear. Trimming took 7 bases from V and 5 from J, leaving 12 bases between them. Germline CDR1 SNHLY, CDR2 FYNNEI. There are 13 residues in the CDR3. The chain's CDR3 is CASISDEDNEQFF. DNA of the CDR3: TGTGCCAGCATCTCGGACGAAGACAATGAGCAGTTCTTC. The full variable domain, completed using reference TRBV2 and TRBJ2-1, is EPEVTQTPSHQVTQMGQEVILRCVPISNHLYFYWYRQILGQKVEFLVSFYNNEISEKSEIFDDQFSVERPDGSNFTLKIRSTKLEDSAMYFCASISDEDNEQFFGPGTRLTVL.

V usage is TRBV7-2 and J usage is TRBJ1-6; D is ambiguous. The V gene's germline CDR1 is SGHTA and CDR2 FQGNSA. The CDR3 totals 16 residues. Trimming cost V 6 bases and J 2 bases, with 14 bases left between them. The CDR3 DNA reads TGTGCCAGCAGGGCCGGGATCTACACCTATAATTCACCCCTCCACTTT. Translation: CASRAGIYTYNSPLHF.

The rearrangement links TRBV7-3 to TRBJ2-3; D remains unclear. Trimming removed 0 bases from V and 1 base from J, with 8 bases in between. This CDR3 comprises 15 residues. CDR1 is SGHTA and CDR2 is FQGTGA in the germline V gene. CDR3 region: CASSLTPSRTDTQYF. The CDR3, as DNA: TGTGCCAGCAGCTTAACCCCCTCCCGCACAGATACGCAGTATTTT.

The chain joins TRBV19 to TRBJ1-5; D is perhaps TRBD1 (5 bases). CDR1 and CDR2 from the germline V gene are LNHDA and SQIVND (reference sequence). Between the trimmed V and J ends, which lost 3 bases and 0 bases, there was a span of 15 bases. The CDR3 runs to 17 residues. The CDR3 here is CASSIGTGLYSNQPQHF. The CDR3 bases are TGTGCCAGTAGTATCGGGACGGGATTATATAGCAATCAGCCCCAGCATTTT.

This rearrangement joins TRBV6-1 to TRBJ2-6; 11 positions agree with TRBD2. This CDR3 contains 19 residues. The junction had 6 bases not matched to a gene; V was cut back by 2 bases and J by 0 bases. Per germline, CDR1 MNHNS and CDR2 SASEGT. CDR3 loop: CASSEFSGGEASGANVLTF. The CDR3 nucleotides read TGTGCCAGCAGTGAATTTAGCGGGGGGGAGGCCTCTGGGGCCAACGTCCTGACTTTC.

This rearrangement joins TRBV7-9 to TRBJ2-1; D may be TRBD2 (5 bases). The CDR3 extends over 14 amino acids. CDR1 is SEHNR, CDR2 FQNEAQ, per germline (reference sequence). The germline V and J ends were trimmed by 1 base and 7 bases, with 11 bases remaining between them. CDR3 region: CASSLELSGNEQFF. CDR3 nucleotides: TGTGCCAGCAGCTTAGAATTGAGCGGAAATGAGCAGTTCTTC.

The chain uses TRBV27 and TRBJ1-2; D is perhaps TRBD1 (6 bases). Trimming stripped 3 bases from V and 2 bases from J, with 16 bases between. CDR3 size: 16 residues. The germline gives CDR1 MNHEY, CDR2 SMNVEV (reference sequence). This chain's CDR3 is CASSFLDRMDNYGYTF. The CDR3 DNA follows: TGTGCCAGCAGTTTCCTCGACAGGATGGACAACTATGGCTACACCTTC.

The chain has TRBV19 and TRBJ1-5; D is ambiguous. V lost 3 bases and J lost 2, with 5 bases in between. The CDR3 sequence is 13 residues long. Germline loops: CDR1 LNHDA, CDR2 SQIVND (reference sequence). CDR3 in amino acids: CASSIRGNQPQHF. The CDR3 DNA is TGTGCCAGTAGTATCCGGGGCAATCAGCCCCAGCATTTT.